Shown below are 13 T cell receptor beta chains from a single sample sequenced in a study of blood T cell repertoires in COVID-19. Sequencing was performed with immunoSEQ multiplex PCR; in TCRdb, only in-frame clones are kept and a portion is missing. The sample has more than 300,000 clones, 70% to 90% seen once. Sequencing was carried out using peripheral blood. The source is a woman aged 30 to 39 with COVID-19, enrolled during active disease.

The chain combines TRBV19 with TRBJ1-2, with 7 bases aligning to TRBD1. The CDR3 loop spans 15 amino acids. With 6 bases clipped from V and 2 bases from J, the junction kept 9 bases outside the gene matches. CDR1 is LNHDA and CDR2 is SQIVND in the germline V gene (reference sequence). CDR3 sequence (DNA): TGTGCCAGTAGCCCTCCAGGGGGTTGGAACTATGGCTACACCTTC. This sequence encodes CASSPPGGWNYGYTF.

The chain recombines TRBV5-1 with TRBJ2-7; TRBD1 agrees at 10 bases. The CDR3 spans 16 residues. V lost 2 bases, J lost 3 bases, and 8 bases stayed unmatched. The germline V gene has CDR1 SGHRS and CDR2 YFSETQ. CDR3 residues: CASSLSGTGDYYEQYF. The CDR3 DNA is TGCGCCAGCAGCTTATCCGGGACAGGGGATTACTACGAGCAGTACTTC.

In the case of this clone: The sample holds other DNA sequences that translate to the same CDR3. CDR3 in amino acids: CASSPGTGTYEQYF. The CDR3 DNA reads TGTGCCAGTAGTCCCGGGACAGGGACCTACGAGCAGTACTTC. The rearrangement links TRBV19 to TRBJ2-7; 9 bases match TRBD1. The V gene end was trimmed by 5 bases and the J gene end by 2 bases; junction bases not matched to a gene: 4. CDR3 length: 14 amino acids. Germline CDR1 reads LNHDA; CDR2 reads SQIVND (reference sequence).

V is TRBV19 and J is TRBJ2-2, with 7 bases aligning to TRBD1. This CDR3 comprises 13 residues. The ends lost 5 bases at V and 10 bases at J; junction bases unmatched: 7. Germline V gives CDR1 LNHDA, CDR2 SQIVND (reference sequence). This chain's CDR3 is CASSLRTGLELFF. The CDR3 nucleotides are TGTGCCAGTAGTCTCAGGACAGGACTGGAGCTGTTTTTT.

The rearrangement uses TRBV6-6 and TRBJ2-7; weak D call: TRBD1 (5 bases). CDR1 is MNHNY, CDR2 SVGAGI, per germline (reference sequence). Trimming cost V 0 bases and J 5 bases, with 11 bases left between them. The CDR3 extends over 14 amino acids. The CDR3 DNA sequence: TGTGCCAGCAGTTACTCATGGGGCAGGGACGAGCAGTACTTC. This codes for CASSYSWGRDEQYF.

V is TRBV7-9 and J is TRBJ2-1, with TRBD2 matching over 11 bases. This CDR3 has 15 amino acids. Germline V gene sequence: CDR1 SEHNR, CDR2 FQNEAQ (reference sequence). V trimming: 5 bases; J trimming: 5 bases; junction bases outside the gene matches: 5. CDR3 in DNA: TGTGCCAGCAGCGCCATAGCGGGAGGGCACAATGAGCAGTTCTTC. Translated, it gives CASSAIAGGHNEQFF.

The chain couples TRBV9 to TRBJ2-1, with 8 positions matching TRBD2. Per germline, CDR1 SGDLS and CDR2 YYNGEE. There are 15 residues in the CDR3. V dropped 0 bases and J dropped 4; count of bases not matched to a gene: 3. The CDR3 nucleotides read TGTGCCAGCAGCGTAGAAGCGGGAGCTTACAATGAGCAGTTCTTC. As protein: CASSVEAGAYNEQFF.

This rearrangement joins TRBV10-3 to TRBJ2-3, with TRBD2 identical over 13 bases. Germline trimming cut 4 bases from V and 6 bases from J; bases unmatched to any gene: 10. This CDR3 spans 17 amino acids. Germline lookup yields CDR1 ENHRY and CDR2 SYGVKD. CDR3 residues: CAISGATGTSGIDTQYF. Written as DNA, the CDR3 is TGTGCCATCAGTGGCGCGACCGGGACTAGCGGGATCGATACGCAGTATTTT.

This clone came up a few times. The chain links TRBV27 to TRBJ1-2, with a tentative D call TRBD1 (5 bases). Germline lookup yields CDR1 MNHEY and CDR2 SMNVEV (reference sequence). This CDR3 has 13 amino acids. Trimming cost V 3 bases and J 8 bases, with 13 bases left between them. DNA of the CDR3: TGTGCCAGCAGTTTTTTGGGGAAGGGGGGCTACACCTTC. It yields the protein CASSFLGKGGYTF.

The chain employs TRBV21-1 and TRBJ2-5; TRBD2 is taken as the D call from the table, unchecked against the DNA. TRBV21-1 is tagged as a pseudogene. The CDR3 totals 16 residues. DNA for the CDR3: TGTGCCGATCGACTAGCGGGAGGGCATTGGCAAGAGACCCAGTACTTC. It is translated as CADRLAGGHWQETQYF.

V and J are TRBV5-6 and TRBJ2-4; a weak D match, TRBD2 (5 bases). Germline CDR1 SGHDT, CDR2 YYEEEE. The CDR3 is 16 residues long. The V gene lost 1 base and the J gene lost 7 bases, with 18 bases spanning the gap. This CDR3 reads CASSLFETDSGNIQYF. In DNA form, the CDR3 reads TGTGCCAGCAGCTTGTTTGAAACGGACTCGGGGAACATTCAGTACTTC.

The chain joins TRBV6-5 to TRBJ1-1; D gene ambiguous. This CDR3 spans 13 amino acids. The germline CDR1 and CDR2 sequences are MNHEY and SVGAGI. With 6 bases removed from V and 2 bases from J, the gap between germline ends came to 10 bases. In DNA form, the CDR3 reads TGTGCCAGCAGCCGGACTCTAAACACTGAAGCTTTCTTT. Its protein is CASSRTLNTEAFF.

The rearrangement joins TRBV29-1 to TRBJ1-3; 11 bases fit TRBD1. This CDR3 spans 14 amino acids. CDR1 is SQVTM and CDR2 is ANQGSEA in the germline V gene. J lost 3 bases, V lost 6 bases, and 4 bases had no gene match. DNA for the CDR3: TGCAGCGTGGACAGGGGGCTGGGTGGAAACACCATATATTTT. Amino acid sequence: CSVDRGLGGNTIYF.